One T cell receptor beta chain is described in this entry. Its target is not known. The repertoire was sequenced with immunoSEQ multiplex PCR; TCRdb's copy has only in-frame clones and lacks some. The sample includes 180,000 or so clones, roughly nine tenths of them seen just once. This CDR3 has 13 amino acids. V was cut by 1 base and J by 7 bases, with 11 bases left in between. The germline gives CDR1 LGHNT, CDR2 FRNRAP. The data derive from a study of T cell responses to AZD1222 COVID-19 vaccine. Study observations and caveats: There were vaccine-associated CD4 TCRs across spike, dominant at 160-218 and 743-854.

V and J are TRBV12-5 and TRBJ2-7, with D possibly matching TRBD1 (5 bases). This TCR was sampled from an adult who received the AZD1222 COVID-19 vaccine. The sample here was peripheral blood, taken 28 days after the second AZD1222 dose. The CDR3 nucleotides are TGTGCTAGTGGTTTGGGGATGGGGCCAGAGCAGTACTTC. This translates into CASGLGMGPEQYF.